The 10 T cell receptor beta chains listed next were all sequenced from one sample in a study of T cell responses to AZD1222 COVID-19 vaccine. Generated by immunoSEQ multiplex PCR, the TCRdb table keeps only in-frame clones and is missing some. Of more than 150,000 clones in the sample, around 90% were seen once. Sequenced here: peripheral blood, sampled on day 0 of AZD1222 vaccination. Source of these receptors: an adult in good health.

The chain joins TRBV19 to TRBJ1-2; 7 bases line up with TRBD1. V shed 5 bases, J shed 4 bases, and the junction held 16 bases outside the gene matches. The CDR3 is 17 residues long. Germline V gives CDR1 LNHDA, CDR2 SQIVND (reference sequence). The DNA for the CDR3 is TGTGCCAGTAGTGGAACCGGAGCTCGGGGACAGATCTATGGCTACACCTTC. It yields the protein CASSGTGARGQIYGYTF.

This sequence joins TRBV19 and TRBJ1-1; TRBD1 aligns across 10 bases. The CDR3 consists of 12 residues. The junction had 6 bases not matched to a gene; V was cut back by 6 bases and J by 11 bases. In germline, CDR1 is LNHDA, CDR2 SQIVND (reference sequence). CDR3 DNA: TGTGCCAGTAGCATGACAGGGGGCAGGGCTTTCTTT. It is translated as CASSMTGGRAFF.

The gene calls are TRBV28 and TRBJ2-5; no clear D gene. Germline-derived CDR1 and CDR2 are MDHEN and SYDVKM. Trimming took off 3 bases at V and 7 bases at J, with 12 bases between the two ends. This CDR3 region has 13 residues. The CDR3 DNA reads as TGTGCCAGCAGTTTGAGGACCATGGGGACCCAGTACTTC. This gives the protein CASSLRTMGTQYF.

The chain recombines TRBV7-2 with TRBJ2-3, with D perhaps matching TRBD2 (7 bases). CDR1 and CDR2 from the germline V gene are SGHTA and FQGNSA. V lost 5 bases to trimming and J lost 1 base, with 16 bases between them. This CDR3 has 16 amino acids. In DNA form, the CDR3 reads TGTGCCAGCAGCCTTGGAGGGAGGGGGGGCACAGATACGCAGTATTTT. As protein: CASSLGGRGGTDTQYF.

J is TRBJ1-1 and V is TRBV28; the D gene is possibly TRBD1 (5 bases). Trimming pared 7 bases from V and 3 bases from J, leaving 12 bases between. CDR1 and CDR2 from the germline V gene are MDHEN and SYDVKM. The CDR3 runs 13 residues. CDR3 nucleotides: TGTGCCAGCACCGATGGGGGTCACACTGAAGCTTTCTTT. It translates to CASTDGGHTEAFF.

This clone appeared once. V usage is TRBV7-2 and J usage is TRBJ1-2; no reliable D call. Trimming cost V 5 bases and J 8 bases, with 24 bases left between them. Germline values: CDR1 SGHTA, CDR2 FQGNSA. The CDR3 is 16 residues long. CDR3 in amino acids: CASSAYTPAPVSGYTF. The CDR3 coding sequence is TGTGCCAGCAGCGCTTATACACCCGCCCCAGTAAGCGGCTACACCTTC.

The rearrangement links TRBV24-1 to TRBJ2-1, with TRBD2 identical over 8 bases. Looked up from germline, CDR1 is KGHDR and CDR2 is SFDVKD. The CDR3 is made up of 16 amino acids. The J segment lost 0 bases and the V segment lost 2 bases, leaving 2 bases of the junction unmatched. CDR3 residues: CATSDSTSGSYNEQFF. DNA for the CDR3: TGTGCCACCAGTGATTCTACTAGCGGCTCCTACAATGAGCAGTTCTTC.

This clone appeared a single time. V is TRBV2 and J is TRBJ1-5, with D perhaps matching TRBD1 (6 bases). CDR1 and CDR2 from the germline V gene are SNHLY and FYNNEI. Trimming took 5 bases from V and 4 from J, leaving 12 bases between them. CDR3 length: 14 amino acids. The CDR3 is CASSSTGRNQPQHF. The DNA for the CDR3 is TGTGCCAGCAGTTCTACAGGGAGAAATCAGCCCCAGCATTTT.

The chain carries TRBV6-5 and TRBJ1-2; 10 bases map to TRBD1. The V gene's germline CDR1 is MNHEY and CDR2 SVGAGI. The CDR3 has 14 amino acids. V trimming: 6 bases; J trimming: 8 bases; junction bases outside the gene matches: 9. CDR3: CASRAGTGAPGYTF. The CDR3 coding sequence is TGTGCCAGCAGAGCCGGGACAGGGGCCCCCGGCTACACCTTC.

The rearrangement links TRBV4-3 to TRBJ2-6; TRBD1 matches at 11 bases. Germline values: CDR1 LGHNA, CDR2 YSLEER. The CDR3 is 18 amino acids. With V trimmed by 0 bases and J by 4 bases, 5 bases remained unmatched. The CDR3 region has the DNA TGCGCCAGCAGCCAAGAATTGGGACAGGGGGTCGGGGCCAACGTCCTGACTTTC. As protein: CASSQELGQGVGANVLTF.